Listed here is a single T cell receptor (beta chain). This clonotype was observed a few times. Its antigen is not yet known. No base quality information exists; no much larger clone differs at one position. The record originates from a study of identical twins (dated by TCRdb to about 2016). Study-level background: To test whether fetal clonotypes persist, the study used deep sequencing on TCR alpha and beta repertoires from monozygotic twins, unrelated adults of various ages, and cord blood. To rule out contamination, replicate twin experiments were performed at different times with different library preparation protocols. Summary of the overall study and its limitations: Abundant cord blood beta clonotypes had fewer insertions, young adult naive repertoires showed a similar but weaker trend, and memory repertoires showed no such trend. In beta out-of-frame sequences, excess twin sharing was weaker, because having fewer shared sequences lowered the signal-to-noise ratio. Conclusions relied on cross-sectional statistical analysis, since the same donors could not be followed over many years. Compared with coincidental sharing between unrelated individuals, out-of-frame TCR alpha sequences shared between twins showed an excess of sequences with low generation probability. Invariant T cells such as MAIT and iNKT could partly confound zero-insertion analyses, although diverse VJ usage argued against such confounding for most clonotypes. In monozygotic twins, out-of-frame TCR alpha sharing was systematically underestimated by recombination models, although the models agreed with sharing between unrelated individuals.

The CDR3 measures 13 amino acids from cysteine to phenylalanine. The retained sequence is limited to the CDR3, 39 bases, with the frame set at the first base. CDR1 and CDR2 were assigned from the germline V gene (reference sequence) as LNHNV and YYDKDF. V is pared back by 4 bases and J by 5 bases, with 10 bases lying between the germline termini. Only healthy Caucasian donors were included. The twin cohort consisted of three pairs of female monozygotic twins, all aged roughly 18 to 29 years. Positive isolation kits from Invitrogen were used to isolate CD4+ and CD8+ T cell populations. Library preparation was by 5' RACE. Sequencing instrument: Illumina HiSeq 2000. A universal primer binding site was introduced by template switching, and a unique molecular identifier was present in the final cDNA, enabling accurate counting of TCR cDNA molecules. First-strand cDNA for TCR alpha and beta chains was synthesized from specific primers in the conserved constant-segment region. Each cDNA library was double barcoded, with a SMART-Mk sample barcode plus Illumina barcodes, to control for contamination. Two successive PCR steps introduced TruSeq adapter sequences along with Illumina sample barcodes. TCR alpha and beta cDNA libraries were sequenced on the Illumina HiSeq platform with custom primers. The paper's processing steps were these. MiGEC processed the raw reads to extract unique molecular identifiers, while MiXCR was used to determine the CDR3 positions. Recombination models were inferred per individual with the repgenHMM and IGoR tools using an EM algorithm. Shared clonotype analysis was performed with the tcR package in R, normalizing sharing by the product of cloneset sizes. To study raw recombination without the effects of thymic and clonal selection, out-of-frame nonproductive sequences were analyzed. TCRdb itself trimmed the public reads at Q25 with fastp, ran MiXCR and retained productive beta chains. Rows are combined by CDR3 protein, so each entry shows the most common genes and DNA. TCRdb's processing, not the study's, gives the V and J calls here. The sample profile shows about 530,000 distinct CDR3 sequences; roughly 15% of them were found once. The ten largest clones take up less than 0.5% of the sample.

The data also belong to a second study, concerning yellow fever vaccine responses in identical twins. As the second publication notes: The authors reported that the T cell response to vaccination in identical twins appeared partly convergent and partly personalized. Focusing on identical twins, the study followed the T cell clones that responded to the vaccine, and did so with precision.

Sequenced material: CD4+ T cells sorted from blood. The V and J genes are TRBV15 and TRBJ2-3; the D gene cannot be named for sure. The receptor was isolated from a woman aged 18-29 years in good health. The nucleotides read TGTGCCACCAGCACCACAGTTAAAGATACGCAGTATTTT. The translation is CATSTTVKDTQYF.